One sample yielded the 20 T cell receptor beta chains listed below, sequenced in a study of blood T cell repertoires in COVID-19. Produced via immunoSEQ multiplex PCR; TCRdb's table is partial and in-frame only. The sample has 200,000 to 250,000 clones, 70% to 90% seen once; the top ten hold 2% to 3%. The specimen was peripheral blood. The source is a man younger than 45 with COVID-19, enrolled during active disease.

The rearrangement links TRBV6-5 to TRBJ1-6; the D is unclear. This CDR3 is built from 15 residues. CDR1 is MNHEY and CDR2 is SVGAGI in the germline V gene. V was cut by 6 bases and J by 0 bases, with 9 bases left in between. The CDR3 DNA reads TGTGCCAGCAGGGGCCTCAGCTCCTATAATTCACCCCTCCACTTT. It encodes CASRGLSSYNSPLHF.

The chain combines TRBV5-4 with TRBJ1-2; 7 bases match TRBD1. The germline V gene encodes CDR1 SGHNT and CDR2 YYREEE (reference sequence). The CDR3 has 12 residues. After removal of 6 bases from V and 8 bases from J, the junction contained 7 bases not matched to a gene. CDR3 loop: CASTLTGNGYTF. DNA for the CDR3: TGTGCCAGCACCCTGACAGGGAACGGCTACACCTTC.

The genes are TRBV6-6 and TRBJ2-1, with 8 nucleotides matching TRBD2. There are 13 residues in the CDR3. V shed 10 bases, J shed 11 bases, and the junction held 13 bases outside the gene matches. Per the germline V gene, CDR1 is MNHNY and CDR2 is SVGAGI (reference sequence). The CDR3 reads CATILRGGGKQFF. Written as DNA, the CDR3 is TGTGCCACCATCCTTCGGGGGGGAGGTAAGCAGTTCTTC.

The chain employs TRBV15 and TRBJ1-5; possible D gene TRBD1, 5 bases. CDR1 and CDR2 (germline): LNHNV, YYDKDF (reference sequence). The V gene lost 7 bases and the J gene lost 6 bases, with 13 bases spanning the gap. The CDR3 is 13 residues long. In DNA, the CDR3 is TGTGCCACCACCTCGGGGGACGGTCAGCCCCAGCATTTT. As protein: CATTSGDGQPQHF.

J is TRBJ2-7 and V is TRBV9; D not certain. Germline CDR1 and CDR2: SGDLS and YYNGEE. CDR3 size: 13 residues. V was clipped by 0 bases and J by 10 bases, with 14 bases between them. The chain's CDR3 is CASSVGLLGVQYF. CDR3 nucleotide sequence: TGTGCCAGCAGCGTAGGGCTCCTGGGCGTTCAGTACTTC.

V gene TRBV9 combines with J gene TRBJ2-7, with a weak D call TRBD2 (6 bases). The CDR3 totals 14 residues. From germline, CDR1 is SGDLS and CDR2 YYNGEE. The V and J ends lost 2 bases and 3 bases respectively, with 12 bases between them. CDR3 region: CASSVTSKDYEQYF. The CDR3 DNA reads TGTGCCAGCAGCGTGACTAGTAAGGACTACGAGCAGTACTTC.

J is TRBJ2-1 and V is TRBV7-9; D is unresolved. This CDR3 region has 15 residues. CDR1 is SEHNR, CDR2 FQNEAQ, per germline (reference sequence). Trimming removed 1 base at V and 4 bases at J, with 11 bases between. CDR3 DNA sequence: TGTGCCAGCAGCTTAGGGAGTGGCCTTTACAATGAGCAGTTCTTC. Translating it yields CASSLGSGLYNEQFF.

The J gene is TRBJ1-2, the V gene TRBV7-2, with 7 bases matching TRBD1. Germline CDR1 SGHTA, CDR2 FQGNSA. The length of the CDR3 is 12 residues. The V gene end was trimmed by 7 bases and the J gene end by 12 bases; junction bases not matched to a gene: 11. CDR3 bases: TGTGCCAGCACCTCCGGACAGGCCAGACACACCTTC. Translation: CASTSGQARHTF.

On this clone: A read error may account for a junction end that differs from germline. The chain recombines TRBV28 with TRBJ1-5, with TRBD1 matching over 10 bases. The CDR3 is 16 residues long. Germline V lookup: CDR1 MDHEN, CDR2 SYDVKM. The CDR3: CASSVWTGGGNQPQHF. Here the CDR3 DNA reads TGTGCCAGCAGTGTATGGACAGGGGGGGGCAATCAGCCCCAGCATTTT.

V and J are TRBV30 and TRBJ2-2; the D gene is possibly TRBD2 (5 bases). Per germline, CDR1 GTSNPN and CDR2 SVGIG (reference sequence). V was pared by 0 bases and J by 4 bases, with 9 bases between. This CDR3 is built from 14 residues. This CDR3 is CAWSVIRGTGELFF. CDR3 nucleotide sequence: TGTGCCTGGAGTGTAATCCGGGGCACCGGGGAGCTGTTTTTT. The full variable domain, completed using reference TRBV30 and TRBJ2-2, is SQTIHQWPATLVQPVGSPLSLECTVEGTSNPNLYWYRQAAGRGLQLLFYSVGIGQISSEVPQNLSASRPQDRQFILSSKKLLLSDSGFYLCAWSVIRGTGELFFGEGSRLTVL.

The chain carries TRBV6-2 or TRBV6-3 and TRBJ1-2, with 9 bases fitting TRBD1. The CDR3 is 15 amino acids. J was trimmed by 4 bases and V by 4 bases; bases with no gene match: 7. Germline CDR1 MNHEY, CDR2 SVGEGT. As DNA, the CDR3 is TGTGCCAGCAGTTCCACGGGACAGGGACGCTATGGCTACACCTTC. It yields the protein CASSSTGQGRYGYTF.

The rearrangement uses TRBV5-5 and TRBJ1-1, with TRBD1 identical over 7 bases. The CDR3 has 14 amino acids. The germline V gene has CDR1 SGHKS and CDR2 YYEKEE (reference sequence). V dropped 4 bases and J dropped 5; count of bases not matched to a gene: 8. The DNA for the CDR3 is TGTGCCAGCAGCCCCCCGACAGGGAGGACTGAAGCTTTCTTT. Its translation: CASSPPTGRTEAFF. Drawing the rest from reference TRBV5-5 and TRBJ1-1, the complete variable domain is DAGVTQSPTHLIKTRGQQVTLRCSPISGHKSVSWYQQVLGQGPQFIFQYYEKEERGRGNFPDRFSARQFPNYSSELNVNALLLGDSALYLCASSPPTGRTEAFFGQGTRLTVV.

V and J are TRBV7-9 and TRBJ1-2; 7 bases agree with TRBD1. In germline, CDR1 is SEHNR, CDR2 FQNEAQ (reference sequence). The CDR3 extends over 13 amino acids. Trimming at V came to 5 bases and at J to 6 bases, leaving 6 bases not matched to a gene. The CDR3 sequence: CASSLDRVDGYTF. The DNA for the CDR3 is TGTGCCAGCAGCCTCGACAGGGTGGATGGCTACACCTTC.

The chain is built from TRBV7-9 and TRBJ2-7, with TRBD1 identical over 8 bases. Germline-derived CDR1 and CDR2 are SEHNR and FQNEAQ (reference sequence). J was trimmed by 0 bases and V by 4 bases; bases with no gene match: 8. The CDR3 runs to 16 residues. The CDR3 reads CASSSSSGQVSYEQYF. DNA of the CDR3: TGTGCCAGCAGCTCCTCCTCGGGACAGGTCTCCTACGAGCAGTACTTC.

This clone appeared once. J is TRBJ2-7 and V is TRBV5-4; a weak D match, TRBD2 (6 bases). V was pared by 3 bases and J by 5 bases, with 12 bases between. Germline-derived CDR1 and CDR2 are SGHNT and YYREEE (reference sequence). There are 13 residues in the CDR3. CDR3 bases: TGTGCCAGCAGCTCGGGACTTGACGACGAGCAGTACTTC. Residues: CASSSGLDDEQYF.

The V call is TRBV3-1 (or the pseudogene TRBV3-2), the J call TRBJ2-1; TRBD1 agrees at 8 bases. CDR3 size: 15 residues. CDR1 and CDR2 (germline): LGHDT, YNNKEL (reference sequence). The J segment lost 4 bases and the V segment lost 3 bases, leaving 5 bases of the junction unmatched. CDR3 residues: CASSHRGRGYNEQFF. The CDR3 DNA sequence: TGTGCCAGCAGCCACAGGGGGCGCGGGTACAATGAGCAGTTCTTC.

This clone has only a few counts. The chain employs TRBV7-2 and TRBJ1-2; no clear D gene. V lost 5 bases and J lost 4, with 17 bases in between. This CDR3 contains 15 residues. CDR1 is SGHTA, CDR2 FQGNSA, per germline. CDR3 sequence (DNA): TGTGCCAGCAGCCAACCGGAGTACACACTCTATGGCTACACCTTC. Its protein is CASSQPEYTLYGYTF.

V gene TRBV4-3 combines with J gene TRBJ1-6; D may be TRBD1 (6 bases). V shed 0 bases and J shed 8 bases, with 8 bases lying between them. Germline V gene lookup returns CDR1 LGHNA and CDR2 YSLEER. CDR3 length: 14 residues. For the CDR3, the DNA is TGCGCCAGCAGCCAAGACAGGGGCCATTCACCCCTCCACTTT. Residues: CASSQDRGHSPLHF.

This clone appeared a single time. Other DNA sequences of this sample code for an identical CDR3. The chain is built from TRBV19 and TRBJ1-5, with 11 bases aligning to TRBD1. Germline CDR1 is LNHDA and CDR2 is SQIVND (reference sequence). This CDR3 comprises 15 residues. The V and J ends lost 4 bases and 7 bases, in that order; junction bases with no gene match: 6. CDR3 amino acids: CASSTGQGAGQPQHF. For the CDR3, the DNA is TGTGCCAGTAGTACAGGACAGGGGGCAGGGCAGCCCCAGCATTTT.

This chain uses TRBV7-3 with TRBJ2-3; 7 nucleotides agree with TRBD2. The CDR3 is made up of 13 amino acids. The trim removed 3 bases at V and 6 bases at J, leaving 3 bases unmatched. Germline lookup yields CDR1 SGHTA and CDR2 FQGTGA. As DNA, the CDR3 is TGTGCCAGCAGCTTTGCGGGAGCGGATACGCAGTATTTT. Translated, it gives CASSFAGADTQYF.